This record looks at one TCR beta chain sequence and its context. The clone's antigen remains unknown. Per-base quality was not reported, and no clone a single base away is much larger than it. This sample is drawn from a study of OX40 agonist ivuxolimab in advanced cancers. For the wider study: Ivuxolimab was an agonistic, fully human IgG2 monoclonal antibody directed against OX40 (CD134), a costimulatory receptor. Intravenous ivuxolimab was administered to patients every 2 weeks at six dose levels: 0.01, 0.1, 0.3, 1.5, 3 and 10 mg/kg. Of the roughly 52 dose-escalation patients, hepatocellular carcinoma was present in roughly 19, melanoma in some 15, renal cell carcinoma in 9 and head and neck cancer in 9. In the dose-escalation cohort, more than 80% of patients were male, and the mean age was roughly 60 years with a range of roughly 20 to 79. Patients were allowed to have had prior anti-PD-1, anti-PD-L1 or anti-CTLA-4 therapy, and approximately 40% of the dose-escalation patients had been treated with checkpoint inhibitors. Partial responses occurred in three dose-escalation patients, of whom one had hepatocellular carcinoma and two had cutaneous melanoma. The purpose of peripheral TCRbeta sequencing was to test whether ivuxolimab changed TCR sequence diversity and led to clonal T-cell expansion. The paper covers the monotherapy dose-escalation part of the phase I ivuxolimab trial, which included N of about 51 patients. Findings and caveats that apply to the study as a whole: In the 0.1-3.0 mg/kg groups, partial responders had among the lowest normalized peripheral clonal expansion, particularly in CD8+ T cells. Antigen specificity was not determined for the clonally expanded peripheral T cells. On average, CD8+ T cells showed more expanded clones than CD4+ T cells after ivuxolimab. Low levels of normalized T-cell clonal expansion were also seen in some nonresponding patients. At doses of 0.1 to 3.0 mg/kg, clonal expansion of both CD4+ and CD8+ T cells in blood was seen between baseline and week 6.

To sequence the TCRbeta CDR3 region, genomic DNA was isolated from the sorted cells. The immunoSEQ Assay was used to sequence the TCRbeta CDR3 regions. Here the immuneACCESS table is served through TCRdb, limited to in-frame sequences with V and J called. Missing clones are a known gap in these copies; in checked studies unresolved V genes cover under half, and the rest lacks a known reason. The sample includes some 86,000 clones, with around 90% observed a single time. The top ten clonotypes cover around 6.9% of the sample. The trial excluded patients who had a history of autoimmune disease or were on systemic immunosuppression. Peripheral blood for TCR sequencing was collected from all dose cohorts at baseline, on cycle 4 day 1, and on cycle 7 day 1. The samples were taken from a phase I, first-in-human, multicenter, open-label dose-escalation trial of ivuxolimab. Adults with locally advanced or metastatic melanoma, renal cell carcinoma, hepatocellular carcinoma or head and neck squamous cell carcinoma were enrolled in the trial. Before TCR sequencing, CD4+ and CD8+ T cells were separately sorted from peripheral blood.

The CDR3 covers 14 residues, taking in both the cysteine and the phenylalanine. Solely the CDR3 DNA is kept, with 42 bases framed from the first base. CDR1 and CDR2 (MDHEN, SYDVKM) derive from the germline V gene. A distance of 17 bases separates the germline ends of V and J, which lose 10 bases and 7 bases respectively. The TCR was taken from an adult with an advanced solid tumor such as melanoma, head and neck, liver or kidney cancer. The sequence is built from TRBV28 and TRBJ1-6; no D gene call is confident. The sequencing here drew on CD4+ or CD8+ T cells sorted from blood, taken in a trial of the OX40 agonist ivuxolimab. In nucleotides, the sequence is TGTGCCATCGGGCCGTCTCTAGGGAATTCACCCCTCCACTTT. It codes for CAIGPSLGNSPLHF.